Listed below are T cell receptor beta chains from one sample, sequenced in a study of blood T cell repertoires in COVID-19. Profiling relied on immunoSEQ multiplex PCR, and the TCRdb table lists in-frame clones only, not all of them. The repertoire holds tens of thousands of clones, with approximately 80% as singletons. Sequencing used peripheral blood. All receptors derive from a man in his 70s with acute or convalescent COVID-19. Each CDR3 is given with its conserved first and last residue. The D gene is left open where the match is weak. Clone size is shown for a subset of rows, as once, few, many or a class of expanded clone.

J: TRBJ1-4; size: .; V: TRBV19; length: 15; D: TRBD1; CDR3: CASSIVGQGDEKLFF; DNA: TGTGCCAGTAGTATTGTGGGACAGGGAGATGAAAAACTGTTTTTT
J: TRBJ2-1; size: .; V: TRBV9; length: 14; D: .; CDR3: CASSVEQGMNEQFF; DNA: TGTGCCAGCAGCGTAGAACAGGGCATGAATGAGCAGTTCTTC
J: TRBJ1-2; size: .; V: TRBV27; length: 15; D: TRBD1; CDR3: CASSLSSGGNYGYTF; DNA: TGTGCCAGCAGTTTATCTTCAGGGGGCAACTATGGCTACACCTTC
J: TRBJ2-2; size: .; V: TRBV5-6; length: 16; D: TRBD1; CDR3: CASSFWGTGNTGELFF; DNA: TGTGCCAGCAGTTTCTGGGGGACAGGGAACACCGGGGAGCTGTTTTTT
J: TRBJ1-5; size: .; V: TRBV28; length: 17; D: .; CDR3: CASSLGLGAGENQPQHF; DNA: TGTGCCAGCAGTCTAGGTCTTGGGGCAGGGGAGAATCAGCCCCAGCATTTT
J: TRBJ1-6; size: .; V: TRBV6-5; length: 13; D: TRBD1; CDR3: CASRGTGLSPLHF; DNA: TGTGCCTCACGGGGGACAGGGTTGTCACCCCTCCACTTT
J: TRBJ2-3; size: once; V: TRBV5-1; length: 15; D: .; CDR3: CASSLLAAFTDTQYF; DNA: TGCGCCAGCAGCTTGTTAGCGGCCTTCACAGATACGCAGTATTTT
J: TRBJ2-3; size: .; V: TRBV24-1; length: 17; D: .; CDR3: CATSDFQGALETDTQYF; DNA: TGTGCCACCAGTGATTTTCAGGGCGCCCTCGAAACAGATACGCAGTATTTT
J: TRBJ1-4; size: .; V: TRBV18; length: 12; D: .; CDR3: CASSLTNEKLFF; DNA: TGTGCCAGCTCACTAACAAATGAAAAACTGTTTTTT
J: TRBJ1-3; size: .; V: TRBV7-2; length: 14; D: .; CDR3: CASSLGLSGNTIYF; DNA: TGTGCCAGCAGCTTGGGACTTTCAGGAAACACCATATATTTT
J: TRBJ1-2; size: .; V: TRBV30; length: 13; D: .; CDR3: CAWSVQINYGYTF; DNA: TGTGCCTGGAGTGTACAGATTAACTATGGCTACACCTTC
J: TRBJ2-1; size: .; V: TRBV29-1; length: 16; D: .; CDR3: CSVEEFNIARGPRRFF; DNA: TGCAGCGTTGAAGAATTTAATATTGCGCGGGGTCCGAGGAGGTTCTTC
J: TRBJ1-1; size: .; V: TRBV29-1; length: 11; D: .; CDR3: CSVGAYTEAFF; DNA: TGCAGCGTTGGGGCATACACTGAAGCTTTCTTT
J: TRBJ1-2; size: .; V: TRBV7-8; length: 16; D: TRBD1; CDR3: CASSLVGQRSNYGYTF; DNA: TGTGCCAGCAGCTTAGTGGGACAGCGGAGTAACTATGGCTACACCTTC
J: TRBJ1-1; size: .; V: TRBV15; length: 14; D: TRBD1; CDR3: CATSSPAEGARAFF; DNA: TGTGCCACCAGCAGCCCGGCCGAGGGGGCGAGGGCTTTCTTT
J: TRBJ2-1; size: .; V: TRBV6-5; length: 13; D: TRBD2; CDR3: CASSYSGEGEQFF; DNA: TGTGCCAGCAGTTACTCAGGGGAGGGTGAGCAGTTCTTC
J: TRBJ1-4; size: .; V: TRBV30; length: 14; D: TRBD1; CDR3: CAWGQGADNEKLFF; DNA: TGTGCCTGGGGACAGGGGGCCGACAACGAAAAACTGTTTTTT
J: TRBJ1-1; size: .; V: TRBV5-4; length: 14; D: .; CDR3: CASSFQNRNTEAFF; DNA: TGTGCCAGCAGCTTTCAGAACCGGAACACTGAAGCTTTCTTT